These 8 T cell receptor beta chains were sequenced from one sample in a study of Tregs in tolerant kidney transplant recipients. The assay was immunoSEQ multiplex PCR, and TCRdb's table has in-frame clones only and misses some. Of around 230,000 clones listed, 80% to 85% were seen once; the top ten hold 0.64%. Sequencing was performed on CD4+ T cells from blood. The source of these receptors is a human donor in good health.

The genes are TRBV27 and TRBJ1-5; D is ambiguous. Per germline, CDR1 MNHEY and CDR2 SMNVEV (reference sequence). V dropped 2 bases and J dropped 2 bases, with 10 bases sitting between them. The CDR3 totals 15 residues. This chain's CDR3 is CASSLGGFGNQPQHF. The CDR3 DNA sequence: TGTGCCAGCAGTTTAGGAGGGTTTGGCAATCAGCCCCAGCATTTT.

The V call is TRBV30, the J call TRBJ1-4, with D unresolved. Trimming took off 3 bases at V and 8 bases at J, with 13 bases between the two ends. From germline, CDR1 is GTSNPN and CDR2 SVGIG (reference sequence). This CDR3 spans 13 amino acids. The CDR3 DNA reads as TGTGCCTGGAGCCGGGCGAGCGGAGAAAAACTGTTTTTT. Translated: CAWSRASGEKLFF.

This clone has more than one count but fewer than ten. The rearrangement links TRBV6-4 to TRBJ1-2, with D possibly TRBD1 on 5 matching bases. The CDR3 consists of 16 residues. Trimming stripped 0 bases from V and 5 bases from J, with 16 bases between. From germline, CDR1 is MRHNA and CDR2 SNTAGT. The CDR3 DNA follows: TGTGCCAGCAGTGACTCGAGTCGAGGACACAGTTATGGCTACACCTTC. Residues: CASSDSSRGHSYGYTF.

The chain couples TRBV11-2 to TRBJ1-1, with D unclear. This CDR3 comprises 15 residues. The ends were cut back, 0 bases at V and 2 bases at J, with 10 bases in the middle. Germline V lookup: CDR1 SGHAT, CDR2 FQNNGV. In nucleotides, the CDR3 is TGTGCCAGCAGCTTAGATCAGGCGGTTAACACTGAAGCTTTCTTT. It codes for CASSLDQAVNTEAFF.

The rearrangement joins TRBV5-4 to TRBJ1-4; unclear D gene. V lost 5 bases and J 0 bases, leaving 14 bases between the germline ends. Germline loops: CDR1 SGHNT, CDR2 YYREEE (reference sequence). The CDR3 sequence is 16 residues long. The CDR3 protein is CASSPGETSTNEKLFF. In DNA form, the CDR3 reads TGTGCCAGCAGTCCCGGGGAAACTTCAACTAATGAAAAACTGTTTTTT.

This clone was picked up one time. The chain joins TRBV6-1 to TRBJ2-5; tentative D call: TRBD2 (6 bases). The V end lost 7 bases, the J end lost 2 bases, and 11 bases lay between the germline ends. Per the germline V gene, CDR1 is MNHNS and CDR2 is SASEGT. This CDR3 contains 13 residues. CDR3 residues: CASNGGEQETQYF. CDR3 in DNA: TGTGCCAGCAATGGAGGGGAGCAAGAGACCCAGTACTTC.

The J gene is TRBJ1-1, the V gene TRBV12-5; tentatively, D is TRBD1 (5 bases). There are 15 residues in the CDR3. Germline V lookup: CDR1 LGHNT, CDR2 FRNRAP. Between the trimmed V and J ends, which lost 1 base and 1 base, there was a span of 10 bases. CDR3 bases: TGTGCTAGTGGTTTGGGTAACGGGGGGAACACTGAAGCTTTCTTT. This translates into CASGLGNGGNTEAFF.

CDR3 sequence (DNA): TGTGCCAGCAGTTTGAAAGGTGGGGACCTTAGCCCCGAGCAGTACTTC. Protein product: CASSLKGGDLSPEQYF. The chain is built from TRBV27 and TRBJ2-7; either TRBD1 or TRBD2 may supply D (5 bases each). Germline CDR1 is MNHEY and CDR2 is SMNVEV (reference sequence). CDR3 length: 16 amino acids. The V end was cut by 3 bases, the J end by 6 bases, with 21 bases between.